These 26 T cell receptor beta chains were sequenced from one sample in a study of cytomegalovirus exposure and HLA in healthy donors. PCR was performed using 60 Vbeta and 13 Jbeta primers. The data were produced by immunoSEQ multiplex PCR, yet TCRdb's version contains in-frame clones alone and is incomplete. The table has fewer than 250,000 clones, over 60% seen once; the top ten hold over 2%. What was sequenced was PBMCs. Receptors originate from a woman in her 30s in good health and CMV-seropositive.

The CDR3 protein is CASSYSDTYNEQFF. The CDR3 DNA reads as TGTGCCAGCAGTTACTCAGACACCTACAATGAGCAGTTCTTC. The rearrangement links TRBV6-5 to TRBJ2-1; D ambiguous. Trimming removed 0 bases at V and 2 bases at J, with 5 bases between. Germline CDR1 and CDR2: MNHEY and SVGAGI. CDR3 length: 14 residues.

Written as DNA, the CDR3 is TGTGCCAGCAGCGCTGGGGGGAGGAACACCGGGGAGCTGTTTTTT. Translated: CASSAGGRNTGELFF. V and J are TRBV5-4 and TRBJ2-2; TRBD2 might be the D (6 bases). Trimming removed 4 bases at V and 1 base at J, with 11 bases between. The V gene's germline CDR1 is SGHNT and CDR2 YYREEE (reference sequence). This CDR3 has 15 residues.

The V call is TRBV28, the J call TRBJ2-7; weak D call: TRBD2 (6 bases). There are 12 residues in the CDR3. Trimming took off 2 bases at V and 8 bases at J, with 10 bases between the two ends. Germline values: CDR1 MDHEN, CDR2 SYDVKM. The CDR3 spells CASSLGLAKQYF. Here the CDR3 DNA reads TGTGCCAGCAGTTTAGGGCTAGCGAAGCAGTACTTC.

V is TRBV10-3 and J is TRBJ2-3, with 13 nucleotides matching TRBD2. This CDR3 has 17 amino acids. The germline V gene encodes CDR1 ENHRY and CDR2 SYGVKD. Unmatched junction bases numbered 11, after V lost 10 bases and J lost 1 base. This chain's CDR3 is CATQNFGLAGGTDTQYF. The CDR3 DNA is TGTGCCACCCAAAATTTCGGACTAGCGGGGGGCACAGATACGCAGTATTTT.

This clone was seen once. This chain links TRBV11-2 with TRBJ1-1; 8 nucleotides align to TRBD1. The CDR3 loop spans 13 amino acids. V gave up 3 bases and J gave up 9 bases; unmatched junction bases: 6. CDR1 and CDR2 (germline): SGHAT, FQNNGV. This chain's CDR3 is CASSFDGQGKAFF. The CDR3 coding sequence is TGTGCCAGCAGCTTTGATGGACAGGGTAAAGCTTTCTTT.

The chain links TRBV5-1 to TRBJ2-7; 11 bases agree with TRBD2. The CDR3 has 14 amino acids. Germline CDR1 is SGHRS and CDR2 is YFSETQ. J gave up 3 bases and V 4 bases, and 3 bases lay outside the gene matches. The CDR3 DNA sequence: TGCGCCAGCAGCCAGACTAGCGGGGACTACGAGCAGTACTTC. Protein product: CASSQTSGDYEQYF.

This chain joins TRBV28 and TRBJ1-3; TRBD1 might be the D (5 bases). The CDR3 sequence is 14 residues long. Germline assignment: CDR1 MDHEN and CDR2 SYDVKM. The CDR3 DNA is TGTGTAACGACGGGGGGGTCTACAGGAAACACCATATATTTT. It translates to CVTTGGSTGNTIYF.

This clone was seen more than once but under ten times. The rearrangement joins TRBV7-9 to TRBJ1-1; D is perhaps TRBD1 (6 bases). The V gene lost 5 bases and the J gene lost 7 bases, with 17 bases spanning the gap. Germline CDR1 SEHNR, CDR2 FQNEAQ (reference sequence). The CDR3 runs 14 residues. The CDR3 DNA follows: TGTGCCAGCAGCACCCAGGGGAAAACCGGTGAAGCTTTCTTT. As protein: CASSTQGKTGEAFF.

In its sample, this clone was seen a few times. The chain couples TRBV2 to TRBJ2-7; the D gene is possibly TRBD1 (5 bases). Germline V gives CDR1 SNHLY, CDR2 FYNNEI. This CDR3 has 13 residues. The V and J ends lost 5 bases and 9 bases respectively, with 17 bases between them. CDR3: CASSKLPDSWQYF. CDR3 DNA sequence: TGTGCCAGCAGTAAATTGCCTGACAGCTGGCAGTACTTC.

This chain uses TRBV18 with TRBJ1-1, with 7 nucleotides matching TRBD1. The V segment lost 0 bases and the J segment 11 bases; nucleotides outside the gene matches: 12. Germline CDR1 is KGHSH and CDR2 is LQKENI. The CDR3 loop spans 15 amino acids. The CDR3 spells CASSPPAGGKVLAFF. DNA for the CDR3: TGTGCCAGCTCACCACCGGCAGGGGGGAAGGTTTTGGCTTTCTTT.

The CDR3 DNA is TGTGCCTGGAGTGTCGGGACAGGGGTATACGAGCAGTACTTC. It codes for CAWSVGTGVYEQYF. The chain combines TRBV30 with TRBJ2-7; TRBD1 aligns across 10 bases. The germline gives CDR1 GTSNPN, CDR2 SVGIG (reference sequence). V dropped 0 bases and J dropped 4; count of bases not matched to a gene: 3. CDR3 length: 14 residues.

J is TRBJ1-2 and V is TRBV27; TRBD1 matches at 12 bases. CDR3 length equals 16 residues. Trimming cost V 5 bases and J 6 bases; bases outside gene matches: 10. Germline V gene sequence: CDR1 MNHEY, CDR2 SMNVEV (reference sequence). CDR3 region: CASSPLAGQGADGYTF. Written as DNA, the CDR3 is TGTGCCAGCAGTCCATTAGCGGGACAGGGGGCGGATGGCTACACCTTC.

J is TRBJ1-1 and V is TRBV5-4; D is uncertain. The V gene lost 7 bases and the J gene lost 5 bases, with 15 bases spanning the gap. The CDR3 is made up of 13 amino acids. CDR1 SGHNT and CDR2 YYREEE come from the germline V gene (reference sequence). CDR3 amino acids: CASSGERETEAFF. The CDR3 DNA reads TGTGCCAGCTCCGGGGAGAGGGAGACTGAAGCTTTCTTT.

The chain joins TRBV6-1 to TRBJ1-5, with D possibly TRBD1 on 6 matching bases. V lost 6 bases to trimming and J lost 0 bases, with 9 bases between them. The CDR3 loop spans 14 amino acids. Germline CDR1 reads MNHNS; CDR2 reads SASEGT. In DNA, the CDR3 is TGTGCCAGCAGGGGACACCTTAGCAATCAGCCCCAGCATTTT. Its protein is CASRGHLSNQPQHF.

The rearrangement joins TRBV7-3 to TRBJ2-3; possibly TRBD1 for D (6 bases). Trimming removed 1 base from V and 3 bases from J, with 11 bases in between. Germline values: CDR1 SGHTA, CDR2 FQGTGA. This CDR3 is 15 amino acids long. CDR3 DNA sequence: TGTGCCAGCAGCTTAAGACCAGGGGCGACAGATACGCAGTATTTT. Its translation is CASSLRPGATDTQYF. Based on the CDR3 plus reference TRBV7-3 and TRBJ2-3, the full variable domain is GAGVSQTPSNKVTEKGKYVELRCDPISGHTALYWYRQSLGQGPEFLIYFQGTGAADDSGLPNDRFFAVRPEGSVSTLKIQRTERGDSAVYLCASSLRPGATDTQYFGPGTRLTVL.

Notes on this clone: The sample has other DNA sequences that encode this CDR3 too. V usage is TRBV27 and J usage is TRBJ2-5; D might be TRBD1 (6 bases). V lost 3 bases, J lost 5 bases, and 7 bases lay in between. Per germline, CDR1 MNHEY and CDR2 SMNVEV (reference sequence). The CDR3 runs to 12 residues. The CDR3 reads CASSFRGETQYF. The CDR3 bases are TGTGCCAGCAGTTTTAGGGGGGAGACCCAGTACTTC.

The rearrangement joins TRBV2 to TRBJ2-5; D may be TRBD1 (5 bases). There are 13 residues in the CDR3. Trimming removed 2 bases from V and 5 bases from J, with 9 bases in between. Germline values: CDR1 SNHLY, CDR2 FYNNEI. The CDR3 region is CASSEQGIETQYF. CDR3 nucleotide sequence: TGTGCCAGCAGTGAACAGGGAATTGAGACCCAGTACTTC.

The genes are TRBV7-2 and TRBJ2-1; D is perhaps TRBD2 (5 bases). Per germline, CDR1 SGHTA and CDR2 FQGNSA. The CDR3 covers 18 residues. Trimming stripped 5 bases from V and 3 bases from J, with 23 bases between. CDR3 coding DNA: TGTGCCAGCAGCCAGAATACGGGAAGGCGGGCGATCTACAATGAGCAGTTCTTC. It is translated as CASSQNTGRRAIYNEQFF.

The V and J genes are TRBV4-3 and TRBJ1-5; D is undetermined. The CDR3 is 13 amino acids. In germline, CDR1 is LGHNA, CDR2 YSLEER. With 3 bases removed from V and 6 bases from J, the gap between germline ends came to 9 bases. The CDR3 sequence: CASSHGGGQPQHF. CDR3 nucleotide sequence: TGCGCCAGCAGCCATGGCGGTGGTCAGCCCCAGCATTTT.

The V and J genes are TRBV4-3 and TRBJ2-1, with 8 bases identical to TRBD2. Germline CDR1 and CDR2: LGHNA and YSLEER. The CDR3 runs 18 residues. With V trimmed by 0 bases and J by 3 bases, 10 bases remained unmatched. As DNA, the CDR3 is TGCGCCAGCAGCCAAGATAAGCTTAGCGGGACGAACTACAATGAGCAGTTCTTC. It specifies CASSQDKLSGTNYNEQFF.

This chain links TRBV7-2 with TRBJ1-5, with 7 positions matching TRBD1. CDR3 length: 16 amino acids. Germline V gene sequence: CDR1 SGHTA, CDR2 FQGNSA. V dropped 1 base and J dropped 0; count of bases not matched to a gene: 3. CDR3 protein: CASSLGGGNSNQPQHF. CDR3 sequence (DNA): TGTGCCAGCAGCTTAGGAGGGGGCAATAGCAATCAGCCCCAGCATTTT.

This chain uses TRBV28 with TRBJ2-3; 10 bases agree with TRBD2. The V gene end was trimmed by 5 bases and the J gene end by 0 bases; junction bases not matched to a gene: 5. CDR1 and CDR2 (germline): MDHEN, SYDVKM. This CDR3 contains 16 residues. The CDR3 coding sequence is TGTGCCAGCAGTCCCGGACTAGCGGAGAGCACAGATACGCAGTATTTT. Its translation: CASSPGLAESTDTQYF.

This CDR3 reads CARSSAQQVTNTEAFF. The CDR3 nucleotides read TGTGCCAGAAGCTCGGCACAACAGGTCACGAACACTGAAGCTTTCTTT. This chain connects TRBV7-5 to TRBJ1-1; the listed D gene, TRBD1, was not tested against the DNA. TRBV7-5 is a documented pseudogene. The CDR3 is made up of 16 amino acids.

This sequence joins TRBV5-4 and TRBJ2-7; D perhaps matches TRBD2 (6 bases). The CDR3 covers 12 residues. Trimming took off 4 bases at V and 6 bases at J, with 11 bases between the two ends. CDR1 and CDR2 from the germline V gene are SGHNT and YYREEE (reference sequence). The CDR3 region is CASSGGLTEQYF. The CDR3 nucleotides read TGTGCCAGCAGCGGGGGACTCACCGAGCAGTACTTC.

V gene TRBV7-6 combines with J gene TRBJ2-1; the match to TRBD2 covers 10 bases. CDR1 and CDR2 from the germline V gene are SGHVS and FNYEAQ. Trimming cost V 3 bases and J 5 bases; bases outside gene matches: 13. The CDR3 consists of 18 residues. The CDR3 here is CASSFSLLAGGMDNEQFF. The DNA for the CDR3 is TGTGCCAGCAGCTTCTCTCTCTTAGCGGGAGGAATGGACAATGAGCAGTTCTTC.

The CDR3 here is CASPQDSYEQYF. The CDR3 DNA is TGTGCCAGCCCACAAGACAGTTACGAGCAGTACTTC. The chain combines TRBV19 with TRBJ2-7; the D gene is possibly TRBD1 (5 bases). Germline-derived CDR1 and CDR2 are LNHDA and SQIVND (reference sequence). Trimming took 9 bases from V and 4 from J, leaving 13 bases between them. The CDR3 covers 12 residues.